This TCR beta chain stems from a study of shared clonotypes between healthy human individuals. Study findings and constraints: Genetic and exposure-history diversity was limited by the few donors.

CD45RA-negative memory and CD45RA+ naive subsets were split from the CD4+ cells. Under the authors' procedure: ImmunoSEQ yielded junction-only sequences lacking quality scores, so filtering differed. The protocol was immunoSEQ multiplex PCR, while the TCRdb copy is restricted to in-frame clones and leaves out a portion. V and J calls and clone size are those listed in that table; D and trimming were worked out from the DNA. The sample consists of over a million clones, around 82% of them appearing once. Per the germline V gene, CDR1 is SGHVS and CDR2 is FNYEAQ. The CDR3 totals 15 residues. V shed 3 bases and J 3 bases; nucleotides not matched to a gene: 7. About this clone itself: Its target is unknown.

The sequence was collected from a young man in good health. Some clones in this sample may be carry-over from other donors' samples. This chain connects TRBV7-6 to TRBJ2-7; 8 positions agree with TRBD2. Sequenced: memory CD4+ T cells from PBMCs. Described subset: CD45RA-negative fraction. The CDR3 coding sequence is TGTGCCAGCAGCTTGGCGACTAGCGCAGTCTACGAGCAGTACTTC. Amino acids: CASSLATSAVYEQYF.